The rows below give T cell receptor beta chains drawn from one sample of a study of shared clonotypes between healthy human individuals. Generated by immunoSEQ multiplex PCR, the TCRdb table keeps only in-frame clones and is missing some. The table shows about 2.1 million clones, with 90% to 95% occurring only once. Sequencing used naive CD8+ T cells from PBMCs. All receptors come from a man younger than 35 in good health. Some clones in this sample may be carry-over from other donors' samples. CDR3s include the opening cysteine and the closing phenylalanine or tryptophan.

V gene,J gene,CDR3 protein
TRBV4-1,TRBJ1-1,CASSQGGLVSEAFF
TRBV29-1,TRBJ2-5,CSGLSDGTQYF
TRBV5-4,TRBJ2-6,CASNTGAGAGANVLTF
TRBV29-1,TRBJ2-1,CSVEELSGHEQFF
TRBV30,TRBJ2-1,CAWSRLAQADEQFF
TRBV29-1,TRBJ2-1,CSVQGQTQFF
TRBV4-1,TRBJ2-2,CASSHVQGQGLGELFF
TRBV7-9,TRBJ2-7,CASSLRDGTYEQYF
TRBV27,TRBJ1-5,CASSGIKGNQPQHF
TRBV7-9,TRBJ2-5,CASSSLQETQYF
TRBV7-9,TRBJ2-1,CASSLLTSGTFGNEQFF
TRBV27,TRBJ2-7,CASSFRAYEQYF
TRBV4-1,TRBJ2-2,CASSQAAGARTRELFF
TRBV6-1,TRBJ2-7,CASSENSGLTYEQYF
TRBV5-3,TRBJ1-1,CARSPDRDEAFF
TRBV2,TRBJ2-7,CASRFTLSYEQYF
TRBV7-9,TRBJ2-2,CASSSSTGLTGELFF
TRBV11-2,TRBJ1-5,CASSLYPRDGDSNQPQHF
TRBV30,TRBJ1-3,CAWSAEFGLISGNTIYF
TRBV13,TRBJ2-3,CASSSQGHGTSGRVADTQYF
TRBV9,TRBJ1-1,CASSPGRRANTEAFF
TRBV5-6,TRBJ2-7,CASSADQALYEQYF
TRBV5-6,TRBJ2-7,CASSLARRREQYF
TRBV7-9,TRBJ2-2,CASRQQTLYEGAGELFF
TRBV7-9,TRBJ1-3,CASSADRGNTIYF
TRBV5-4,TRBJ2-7,CASSLLAGVGYEQYF
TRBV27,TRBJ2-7,CASSLGRGNYEQYF
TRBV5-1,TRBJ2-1,CASSWATAGEGEQFF
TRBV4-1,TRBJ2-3,CASSQEQVQPTDTQYF
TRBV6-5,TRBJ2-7,CASSYGGGTDYEQYF
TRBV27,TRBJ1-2,CASSLSAGRIDNYGYTF